The table lists the clone carrying this TCR beta chain with a count of one. No antigen is known for it. The junction departs from germline at one end; a sequencing error may be responsible. This CDR3 has 13 amino acids. Germline values: CDR1 SSHAT, CDR2 FNYEAQ (reference sequence). The data belong to a study of Graves' ophthalmopathy and Graves' hyperthyroidism. On the study more broadly: Prior to any treatment, peripheral blood was collected at the time of initial diagnosis.

Study results and limitations: The authors also found most expanded thyroid clonotypes above 0.001 frequency in blood.

Hyperthyroidism patients, aged 18 to 65, were newly diagnosed, under 2 months' duration. Using RNA transcripts, the TCR beta CDR3 regions were amplified. HTBI-primed first-round RT-PCR preceded second-round multiplex PCR. TCRdb called the multiplex PCR reads again in MiXCR, with one record for every CDR3 protein. The sample consists of roughly 39,000 distinct CDR3 sequences, roughly 50% of them appearing once. This clonotype originated in an adult woman with stable Graves' hyperthyroidism. The V gene is TRBV7-7, the J gene TRBJ1-5, with D possibly matching TRBD1 (5 bases). The sequenced sample consisted of peripheral blood. The CDR3 DNA reads as TGTGCTAGCAGCTTAGCGGGGACTCAGCCCCAGCATTTT. Its translation: CASSLAGTQPQHF.